Below, 29 T cell receptor beta chains from the same sample are listed, as sequenced in a study of cytomegalovirus exposure and HLA in healthy donors. Generated by immunoSEQ multiplex PCR, the TCRdb table keeps only in-frame clones and is missing some. Of tens of thousands of clones in the sample, approximately 88% are singletons; the top ten hold roughly 12%. Sequenced material: PBMCs. The receptors derive from a young woman in good health and CMV-seropositive.

The chain couples TRBV4-3 to TRBJ2-5; 11 bases align to TRBD2. The CDR3 is 16 amino acids. Germline loops: CDR1 LGHNA, CDR2 YSLEER. The V gene end was trimmed by 2 bases and the J gene end by 7 bases; junction bases not matched to a gene: 9. CDR3 nucleotide sequence: TGCGCCAGCAGCCAAACTAGCGGGGGCCCTCGTACGACCCAGTACTTC. This gives the protein CASSQTSGGPRTTQYF.

V gene TRBV10-3 combines with J gene TRBJ2-6; unclear D gene. Germline CDR1 ENHRY, CDR2 SYGVKD. V shed 6 bases and J shed 0 bases, with 18 bases lying between them. The CDR3 loop spans 18 amino acids. CDR3 sequence reads: CAISPSAGLRSGANVLTF. The CDR3, as DNA: TGTGCCATCAGCCCCTCGGCAGGATTGCGCTCTGGGGCCAACGTCCTGACTTTC.

This chain joins TRBV19 and TRBJ2-1, with D perhaps TRBD2 (6 bases). Between the trimmed V and J ends, which lost 3 bases and 0 bases, there was a span of 12 bases. CDR1 LNHDA and CDR2 SQIVND come from the germline V gene (reference sequence). The CDR3 spans 16 residues. Here the CDR3 reads CASSILAGTSYNEQFF. The CDR3 DNA reads TGTGCCAGTAGTATCTTGGCGGGGACCTCCTACAATGAGCAGTTCTTC.

The chain recombines TRBV28 with TRBJ1-2; 11 nucleotides line up with TRBD1. CDR1 is MDHEN and CDR2 is SYDVKM in the germline V gene. Germline trimming cut 7 bases from V and 7 bases from J; bases unmatched to any gene: 8. This CDR3 region has 14 residues. CDR3 sequence (DNA): TGTGCCAGCAATCCGGACAGGGGGCTTGGTGGCTACACCTTC. Its protein is CASNPDRGLGGYTF.

The CDR3 spells CASSFGQGRSGELFF. The CDR3 DNA follows: TGTGCCAGCAGTTTTGGGCAGGGAAGATCCGGGGAGCTGTTTTTT. The rearrangement links TRBV27 to TRBJ2-2, with TRBD1 as a possible D gene (5 bases). With 3 bases removed from V and 6 bases from J, the gap between germline ends came to 14 bases. CDR1 is MNHEY and CDR2 is SMNVEV in the germline V gene (reference sequence). The CDR3 sequence is 15 residues long.

This clone was detected only a few times. This sequence joins TRBV19 and TRBJ2-3; D is unclear. From germline, CDR1 is LNHDA and CDR2 SQIVND (reference sequence). V lost 3 bases, J lost 2 bases, and 9 bases lay in between. There are 14 residues in the CDR3. Written as DNA, the CDR3 is TGTGCCAGTAGTATCCGCCGAGCCACAGATACGCAGTATTTT. Amino acid sequence: CASSIRRATDTQYF. The full variable domain, completed using reference TRBV19 and TRBJ2-3, is DGGITQSPKYLFRKEGQNVTLSCEQNLNHDAMYWYRQDPGQGLRLIYYSQIVNDFQKGDIAEGYSVSREKKESFPLTVTSAQKNPTAFYLCASSIRRATDTQYFGPGTRLTVL.

This clone was observed once. The rearrangement joins TRBV6-5 to TRBJ1-3; 12 bases fit TRBD1. V lost 5 bases to trimming and J lost 6 bases; unmatched junction nucleotides: 5. The CDR3 has 15 amino acids. Germline CDR1 MNHEY, CDR2 SVGAGI. CDR3 DNA sequence: TGTGCCAGCAGTAGAGGGACAGGGGGCCTAAACACCATATATTTT. Protein: CASSRGTGGLNTIYF.

The chain uses TRBV2 and TRBJ1-2; possibly TRBD1 for D (5 bases). This CDR3 contains 14 residues. Germline V gene lookup returns CDR1 SNHLY and CDR2 FYNNEI. The V gene lost 4 bases and the J gene lost 8 bases, with 17 bases spanning the gap. The CDR3 reads CASSGYSGQYGYTF. DNA of the CDR3: TGTGCCAGCAGTGGATACTCCGGACAATACGGCTACACCTTC.

The J gene is TRBJ1-5, the V gene TRBV18; D is ambiguous. Germline lookup yields CDR1 KGHSH and CDR2 LQKENI. CDR3 size: 13 residues. Trimming removed 6 bases from V and 4 bases from J, with 10 bases in between. The CDR3 nucleotides are TGTGCCAGCTCCTCAGATCCAAATCAGCCCCAGCATTTT. It yields the protein CASSSDPNQPQHF.

V and J are TRBV5-5 and TRBJ1-2, with a weak D call TRBD1 (6 bases). The germline V and J ends were trimmed by 0 bases and 4 bases, with 22 bases remaining between them. The V gene's germline CDR1 is SGHKS and CDR2 YYEKEE (reference sequence). This CDR3 has 18 residues. CDR3 in DNA: TGTGCCAGCAGCTTGGAGGGGGACACAGGTTTTGGCAGCTATGGCTACACCTTC. Protein: CASSLEGDTGFGSYGYTF.

The DNA for the CDR3 is TGCGCCAGCAGTGAGGTTACAGGTTACACTGAAGCTTTCTTT. Translation: CASSEVTGYTEAFF. V and J are TRBV10-2 and TRBJ1-1, with a tentative D call TRBD1 (5 bases). This CDR3 spans 14 amino acids. Germline CDR1 is WSHSY and CDR2 is SAAADI. V was clipped by 2 bases and J by 3 bases, with 10 bases between them.

The gene calls are TRBV4-2 and TRBJ2-4, with a tentative D call TRBD1 (5 bases). Trimming removed 1 base from V and 6 bases from J, with 7 bases in between. Looked up from germline, CDR1 is LGHNA and CDR2 is YNFKEQ. CDR3 size: 13 residues. CDR3: CASSQGGLNIQYF. The CDR3 bases are TGTGCCAGCAGCCAAGGGGGCTTAAACATTCAGTACTTC.

This chain connects TRBV10-3 to TRBJ1-1, with a weak D call TRBD1 (5 bases). This CDR3 spans 11 amino acids. Germline CDR1 is ENHRY and CDR2 is SYGVKD. The V gene lost 4 bases and the J gene lost 11 bases, with 11 bases spanning the gap. Here the CDR3 DNA reads TGTGCCATCAGTGGCGACAGATATGCTTTCTTT. It encodes CAISGDRYAFF.

The V and J genes are TRBV7-2 and TRBJ2-3; TRBD2 matches 7 bases. The CDR3 consists of 16 residues. With V trimmed by 2 bases and J by 2 bases, 7 bases remained unmatched. The V gene's germline CDR1 is SGHTA and CDR2 FQGNSA. CDR3 sequence reads: CASSLSGAGNTDTQYF. The CDR3 bases are TGTGCCAGCAGCTTATCTGGAGCGGGGAACACAGATACGCAGTATTTT.

The chain links TRBV10-3 to TRBJ2-5; D gene unclear. Deletions cut 3 bases from V and 3 bases from J, with 5 bases between. The CDR3 runs 12 residues. Germline CDR1 reads ENHRY; CDR2 reads SYGVKD. The CDR3 region has the DNA TGTGCCATCAGTGACAGAAAAGAGACCCAGTACTTC. Protein product: CAISDRKETQYF.

V is TRBV6-5 and J is TRBJ1-4; D is ambiguous. The germline gives CDR1 MNHEY, CDR2 SVGAGI. The CDR3 is 13 amino acids. Trimming pared 3 bases from V and 6 bases from J, leaving 8 bases between. The CDR3 sequence: CASSYWSDEKLFF. The DNA of the CDR3 is TGTGCCAGCAGTTATTGGTCGGATGAAAAACTGTTTTTT.

V gene TRBV7-9 combines with J gene TRBJ2-5; tentative D call: TRBD2 (6 bases). Trimming shortened V by 5 bases and J by 4 bases, and 11 bases separated the two germline ends. The CDR3 runs 13 residues. Germline V gene sequence: CDR1 SEHNR, CDR2 FQNEAQ (reference sequence). CDR3 DNA: TGTGCCAGCAGCGGAGGGGCCGGAGAGACCCAGTACTTC. Residues: CASSGGAGETQYF.

This clone appeared once. The chain recombines TRBV4-1 with TRBJ1-1; 8 nucleotides line up with TRBD1. Trimming at V came to 4 bases and at J to 5 bases, leaving 3 bases not matched to a gene. Germline V gene data show CDR1 as MGHRA and CDR2 as YSYEKL. The CDR3 covers 13 residues. The CDR3 coding sequence is TGCGCCAGCAGCCTTAACAGGGGGACTGAAGCTTTCTTT. Amino acid sequence: CASSLNRGTEAFF.

The chain carries TRBV7-9 and TRBJ1-1; 7 positions match TRBD1. The ends lost 5 bases at V and 4 bases at J; junction bases unmatched: 4. Germline V gene data show CDR1 as SEHNR and CDR2 as FQNEAQ (reference sequence). This CDR3 spans 13 amino acids. The CDR3 loop reads CASSRGLGTEAFF. In DNA, the CDR3 is TGTGCCAGCAGCAGGGGGCTAGGCACTGAAGCTTTCTTT. Together with reference TRBV7-9 and TRBJ1-1, the CDR3 gives the full variable domain: DTGVSQNPRHKITKRGQNVTFRCDPISEHNRLYWYRQTLGQGPEFLTYFQNEAQLEKSRLLSDRFSAERPKGSFSTLEIQRTEQGDSAMYLCASSRGLGTEAFFGQGTRLTVV.

The V gene is TRBV28, the J gene TRBJ1-1, with D perhaps matching TRBD1 (5 bases). The CDR3 is made up of 15 amino acids. The V gene lost 6 bases and the J gene lost 1 base, with 15 bases spanning the gap. Germline values: CDR1 MDHEN, CDR2 SYDVKM. CDR3 sequence (DNA): TGTGCCAGCAGCCGTCAGGGTCGTAGGAACACTGAAGCTTTCTTT. Translating it yields CASSRQGRRNTEAFF. The variable domain in full, with the rest retrieved from reference TRBV28 and TRBJ1-1, is DVKVTQSSRYLVKRTGEKVFLECVQDMDHENMFWYRQDPGLGLRLIYFSYDVKMKEKGDIPEGYSVSREKKERFSLILESASTNQTSMYLCASSRQGRRNTEAFFGQGTRLTVV.

The chain uses TRBV19 and TRBJ2-5; 8 bases align to TRBD2. The V segment lost 5 bases and the J segment 2 bases; nucleotides outside the gene matches: 13. The CDR3 is 17 amino acids. The germline CDR1 and CDR2 sequences are LNHDA and SQIVND (reference sequence). The CDR3 region is CASSLLPGLGVQETQYF. CDR3 DNA sequence: TGTGCCAGTAGTCTGTTACCGGGACTAGGAGTTCAAGAGACCCAGTACTTC.

The J gene is TRBJ1-1, the V gene TRBV11-2; D gene unclear. The germline gives CDR1 SGHAT, CDR2 FQNNGV. V lost 5 bases and J 1 base, leaving 11 bases between the germline ends. This CDR3 spans 14 amino acids. CDR3 protein: CASSQSRRNTEAFF. CDR3 nucleotides: TGTGCCAGCAGCCAGAGCCGGAGGAACACTGAAGCTTTCTTT.

V usage is TRBV5-1 and J usage is TRBJ2-7; the match to TRBD2 covers 11 bases. J lost 4 bases, V lost 4 bases, and 10 bases had no gene match. The CDR3 extends over 16 amino acids. CDR1 SGHRS and CDR2 YFSETQ come from the germline V gene. CDR3: CASSPLAGGRKYEQYF. The CDR3 DNA reads TGCGCCAGCAGCCCCTTAGCGGGGGGGCGAAAATACGAGCAGTACTTC.

The chain joins TRBV11-2 to TRBJ1-1; 7 bases are a match to TRBD1. V lost 4 bases and J lost 2; bases outside the gene matches: 4. The CDR3 sequence is 14 residues long. In germline, CDR1 is SGHAT, CDR2 FQNNGV. In nucleotides, the CDR3 is TGTGCCAGCAGCTCCTACAGGGGAAACACTGAAGCTTTCTTT. Protein: CASSSYRGNTEAFF.

The sample holds a few counts of this clone. The V and J genes are TRBV5-8 and TRBJ2-3; TRBD2 aligns across 10 bases. V was clipped by 3 bases and J by 4 bases; unmatched bases: 8. This CDR3 contains 16 residues. Germline V gene lookup returns CDR1 SGHTS and CDR2 YDEGEE. CDR3 bases: TGTGCCAGCAGCTGGGGACAGCGGGGGGGGGCAGATACGCAGTATTTT. Translated: CASSWGQRGGADTQYF.

This clone was observed once. The chain employs TRBV9 and TRBJ2-1, with 11 bases matching TRBD1. The CDR3 totals 15 residues. J was trimmed by 8 bases and V by 2 bases; bases with no gene match: 6. Germline CDR1 is SGDLS and CDR2 is YYNGEE. Here the CDR3 reads CASSVGTGGFYEQFF. CDR3 nucleotides: TGTGCCAGCAGCGTTGGGACAGGGGGATTCTATGAGCAGTTCTTC.

V and J are TRBV21-1 and TRBJ1-2; the table calls TRBD1, which could not be checked here. TRBV21-1 is given as a pseudogene. The CDR3 totals 16 residues. CDR3 coding DNA: TGTGCCAGCAGCCGGATGAGAGGGGGCAAAAACTATGGCTACACCTTC. Translated, it gives CASSRMRGGKNYGYTF.

The chain couples TRBV10-3 to TRBJ1-2, with D possibly being TRBD1 (5 bases). The germline V gene has CDR1 ENHRY and CDR2 SYGVKD. Trimming shortened V by 3 bases and J by 6 bases, and 11 bases separated the two germline ends. CDR3 length: 13 residues. In DNA form, the CDR3 reads TGTGCCATCAGTGATGGGGGGAAGGATGGCTACACCTTC. Encoded protein: CAISDGGKDGYTF.

The chain has TRBV10-2 and TRBJ2-7; D might be TRBD1 (6 bases). Germline-derived CDR1 and CDR2 are WSHSY and SAAADI. The CDR3 is 13 amino acids. V was clipped by 3 bases and J by 2 bases, with 8 bases between them. CDR3 loop: CASSDQGTYEQYF. The DNA for the CDR3 is TGCGCCAGCAGTGACCAGGGGACCTACGAGCAGTACTTC.